The 15 T cell receptor beta chains reported below all come from one sample, sequenced in a study of blood T cell repertoires in COVID-19. The assay was immunoSEQ multiplex PCR, and TCRdb's table has in-frame clones only and misses some. Of 25,000 or so clones in the sample, roughly 84% were seen once. Sequenced material: peripheral blood. The origin of the receptors is a man between 65 and 85 years old with active COVID-19.

V and J are TRBV12-3 or TRBV12-4 and TRBJ1-1, with D perhaps matching TRBD1 (5 bases). The CDR3 runs 11 residues. Trimming left V 11 bases short and J 0 bases short, with 7 bases between. The CDR3 DNA sequence: TGTGCCGGGGGGATGAACACTGAAGCTTTCTTT. It encodes CAGGMNTEAFF.

The rearrangement uses TRBV9 and TRBJ2-5; 7 nucleotides align to TRBD1. The CDR3 runs to 16 residues. Trimming at V came to 2 bases and at J to 5 bases, leaving 12 bases not matched to a gene. Germline V gene lookup returns CDR1 SGDLS and CDR2 YYNGEE. The CDR3 loop reads CASSVLGGQVSETQYF. The DNA of the CDR3 is TGTGCCAGCAGCGTGCTCGGAGGACAGGTGTCGGAGACCCAGTACTTC.

The CDR3 is CASSFLAGPSNTEAFF. The DNA for the CDR3 is TGTGCCAGCAGCTTTTTGGCGGGGCCTTCAAACACTGAAGCTTTCTTT. The chain employs TRBV5-6 and TRBJ1-1, with TRBD1 as a possible D gene (5 bases). The CDR3 loop spans 16 amino acids. Trimming stripped 2 bases from V and 2 bases from J, with 16 bases between. In germline, CDR1 is SGHDT, CDR2 YYEEEE.

This chain connects TRBV2 to TRBJ2-6, with D possibly matching TRBD1 (6 bases). With 4 bases removed from V and 1 base from J, the gap between germline ends came to 20 bases. Germline loops: CDR1 SNHLY, CDR2 FYNNEI. The CDR3 runs to 19 residues. The CDR3 sequence: CASSVLNRQALSGANVLTF. The CDR3 DNA follows: TGTGCCAGCAGTGTCCTAAATAGACAGGCGTTATCTGGGGCCAACGTCCTGACTTTC.

The chain uses TRBV9 and TRBJ2-2; TRBD2 aligns across 15 bases. Germline CDR1 is SGDLS and CDR2 is YYNGEE. The V segment lost 7 bases and the J segment 1 base; nucleotides outside the gene matches: 2. This CDR3 contains 16 residues. CDR3 coding DNA: TGTGCCAGCGGGACTAGCGGGGGGTTGAACACCGGGGAGCTGTTTTTT. This translates into CASGTSGGLNTGELFF.

The chain joins TRBV28 to TRBJ1-1; no reliable D call. Germline lookup yields CDR1 MDHEN and CDR2 SYDVKM. Between the trimmed V and J ends, which lost 3 bases and 5 bases, there was a span of 10 bases. The CDR3 runs 13 residues. The CDR3 sequence: CASSFSPVTEAFF. The CDR3 DNA is TGTGCCAGCAGTTTTAGTCCGGTAACTGAAGCTTTCTTT.

The chain joins TRBV20-1 to TRBJ2-3, with D tentatively TRBD1 (5 bases). Trimming stripped 3 bases from V and 2 bases from J, with 12 bases between. The CDR3 covers 14 residues. Per the germline V gene, CDR1 is DFQATT and CDR2 is SNEGSKA (reference sequence). This chain's CDR3 is CSASLKGYTDTQYF. CDR3 DNA: TGCAGTGCTAGTCTAAAGGGGTACACAGATACGCAGTATTTT.

This sequence joins TRBV7-8 and TRBJ1-3; D unclear. The CDR3 length is 17 residues. Trimming took 1 base from V and 0 from J, leaving 13 bases between them. The germline gives CDR1 SGHVS, CDR2 FQNEAQ. CDR3 nucleotides: TGTGCCAGCAGCTTAGACGGACTTCCCCGCTCTGGAAACACCATATATTTT. Protein sequence: CASSLDGLPRSGNTIYF.

The chain is built from TRBV6-5 and TRBJ2-2; D gene unclear. The CDR3 has 11 residues. Deletions cut 6 bases from V and 4 bases from J, with 3 bases between. Germline CDR1 is MNHEY and CDR2 is SVGAGI. CDR3 nucleotide sequence: TGTGCCAGCAGCCGCACCGGGGAGCTGTTTTTT. It yields the protein CASSRTGELFF.

The J gene is TRBJ2-7, the V gene TRBV11-2; D not resolved. The CDR3 extends over 13 amino acids. Trimming took 3 bases from V and 0 from J, leaving 6 bases between them. CDR1 and CDR2 (germline): SGHAT, FQNNGV. Here the CDR3 DNA reads TGTGCCAGCAGCTTGGGCAGCTCCTACGAGCAGTACTTC. Protein sequence: CASSLGSSYEQYF.

This chain connects TRBV7-9 to TRBJ1-5, with 8 positions matching TRBD1. V shed 4 bases, J shed 6 bases, and the junction held 8 bases outside the gene matches. The germline gives CDR1 SEHNR, CDR2 FQNEAQ (reference sequence). The length of the CDR3 is 15 residues. The CDR3, as DNA: TGTGCCAGCAGCTCAGGACAGGGAGTAAGTCAGCCCCAGCATTTT. Its protein is CASSSGQGVSQPQHF.

V and J are TRBV24-1 and TRBJ2-7; D is perhaps TRBD1 (6 bases). V was cut by 4 bases and J by 5 bases, with 17 bases left in between. Germline V gives CDR1 KGHDR, CDR2 SFDVKD. The CDR3 covers 15 residues. Written as DNA, the CDR3 is TGTGCCACCAGTGACGGACAGCGGCTGACCCACGAGCAGTACTTC. Its protein product is CATSDGQRLTHEQYF.

This clone has just one count. The chain is built from TRBV7-9 and TRBJ2-5, with D perhaps matching TRBD2 (7 bases). Germline V gives CDR1 SEHNR, CDR2 FQNEAQ (reference sequence). The length of the CDR3 is 14 residues. Trimming cost V 1 base and J 4 bases, with 10 bases left between them. In nucleotides, the CDR3 is TGTGCCAGCAGCTTAGGGGGGGGCTCAGAGACCCAGTACTTC. This translates into CASSLGGGSETQYF.

The J gene is TRBJ1-1, the V gene TRBV7-8; 7 bases agree with TRBD1. V dropped 5 bases and J dropped 0; count of bases not matched to a gene: 9. CDR1 and CDR2 from the germline V gene are SGHVS and FQNEAQ. The CDR3 runs to 16 residues. CDR3 in amino acids: CASSPSGTVMNTEAFF. Written as DNA, the CDR3 is TGTGCCAGCAGCCCATCCGGGACAGTGATGAACACTGAAGCTTTCTTT. The full variable domain, in which reference TRBV7-8 and TRBJ1-1 provide the parts outside the CDR3, is GAGVSQSPRYKVAKRGQDVALRCDPISGHVSLFWYQQALGQGPEFLTYFQNEAQLDKSGLPSDRFFAERPEGSVSTLKIQRTQQEDSAVYLCASSPSGTVMNTEAFFGQGTRLTVV.

This rearrangement joins TRBV7-8 to TRBJ2-1, with D uncertain. Looked up from germline, CDR1 is SGHVS and CDR2 is FQNEAQ. This CDR3 has 16 amino acids. Trimming cost V 1 base and J 8 bases, with 18 bases left between them. CDR3 residues: CASSLGSDISLYEQFF. The CDR3 DNA follows: TGTGCCAGCAGCTTAGGTTCAGACATAAGCCTCTATGAGCAGTTCTTC.